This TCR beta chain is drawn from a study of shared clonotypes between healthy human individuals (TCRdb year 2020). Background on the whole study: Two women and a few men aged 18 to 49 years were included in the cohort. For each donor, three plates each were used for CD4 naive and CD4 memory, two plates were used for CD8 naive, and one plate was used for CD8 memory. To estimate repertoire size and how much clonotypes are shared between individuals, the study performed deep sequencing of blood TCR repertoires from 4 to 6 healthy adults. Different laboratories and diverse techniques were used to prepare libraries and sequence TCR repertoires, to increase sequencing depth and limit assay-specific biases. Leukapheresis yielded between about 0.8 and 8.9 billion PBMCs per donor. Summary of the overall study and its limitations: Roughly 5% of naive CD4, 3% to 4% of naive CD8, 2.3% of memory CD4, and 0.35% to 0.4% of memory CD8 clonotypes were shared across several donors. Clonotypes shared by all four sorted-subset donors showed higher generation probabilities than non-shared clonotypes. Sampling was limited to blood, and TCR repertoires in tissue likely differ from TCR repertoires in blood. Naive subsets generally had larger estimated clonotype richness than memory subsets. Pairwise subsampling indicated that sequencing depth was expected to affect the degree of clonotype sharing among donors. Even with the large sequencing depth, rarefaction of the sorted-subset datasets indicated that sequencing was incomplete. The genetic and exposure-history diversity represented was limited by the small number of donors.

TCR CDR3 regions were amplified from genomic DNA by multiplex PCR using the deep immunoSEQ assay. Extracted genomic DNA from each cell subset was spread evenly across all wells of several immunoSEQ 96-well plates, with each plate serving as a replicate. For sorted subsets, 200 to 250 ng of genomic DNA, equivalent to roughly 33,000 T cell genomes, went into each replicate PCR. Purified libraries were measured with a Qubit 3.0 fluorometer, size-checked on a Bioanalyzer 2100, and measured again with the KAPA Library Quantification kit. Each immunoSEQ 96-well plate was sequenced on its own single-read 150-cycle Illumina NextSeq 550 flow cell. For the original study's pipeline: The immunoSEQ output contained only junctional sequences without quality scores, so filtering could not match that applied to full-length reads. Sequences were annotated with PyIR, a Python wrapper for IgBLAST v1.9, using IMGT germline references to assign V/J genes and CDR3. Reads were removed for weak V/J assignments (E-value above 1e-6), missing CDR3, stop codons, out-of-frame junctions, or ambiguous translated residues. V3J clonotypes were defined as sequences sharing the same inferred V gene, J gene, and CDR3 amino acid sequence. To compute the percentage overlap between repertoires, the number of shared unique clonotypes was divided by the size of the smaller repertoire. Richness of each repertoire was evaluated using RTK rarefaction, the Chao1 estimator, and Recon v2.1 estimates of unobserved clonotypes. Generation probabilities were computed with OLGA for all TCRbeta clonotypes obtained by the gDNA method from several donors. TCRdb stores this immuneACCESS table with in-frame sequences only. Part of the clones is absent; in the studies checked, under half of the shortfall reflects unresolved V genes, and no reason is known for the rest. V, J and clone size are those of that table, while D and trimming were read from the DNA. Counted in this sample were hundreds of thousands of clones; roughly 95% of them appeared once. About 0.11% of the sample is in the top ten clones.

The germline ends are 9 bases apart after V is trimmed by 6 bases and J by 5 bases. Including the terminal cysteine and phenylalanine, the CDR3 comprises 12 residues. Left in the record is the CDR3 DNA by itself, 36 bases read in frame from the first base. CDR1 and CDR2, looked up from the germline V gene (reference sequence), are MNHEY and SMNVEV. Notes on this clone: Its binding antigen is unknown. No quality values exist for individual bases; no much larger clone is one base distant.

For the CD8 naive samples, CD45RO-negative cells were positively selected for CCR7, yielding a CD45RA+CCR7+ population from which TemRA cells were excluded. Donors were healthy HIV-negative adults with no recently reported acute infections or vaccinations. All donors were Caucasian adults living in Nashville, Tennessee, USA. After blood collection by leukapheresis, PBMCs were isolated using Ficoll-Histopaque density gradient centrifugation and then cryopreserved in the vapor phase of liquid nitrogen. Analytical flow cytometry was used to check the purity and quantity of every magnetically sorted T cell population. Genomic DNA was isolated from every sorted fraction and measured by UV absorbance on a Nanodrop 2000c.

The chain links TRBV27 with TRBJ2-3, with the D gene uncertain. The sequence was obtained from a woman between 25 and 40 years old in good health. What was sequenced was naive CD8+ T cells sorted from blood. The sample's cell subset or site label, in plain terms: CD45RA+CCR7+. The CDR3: CASSRPIDTQYF. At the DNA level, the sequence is TGTGCCAGCAGCCGTCCGATAGATACGCAGTATTTT.